This T cell receptor (beta chain) was profiled in a study of blood T cell repertoires in COVID-19 (dated by TCRdb to the early 2020s). Broadly, across the study: Samples from collaborators originated in the United States, Italy and Spain and spanned both the acute and convalescent phases of COVID-19. Samples came from the ongoing ImmuneRACE study (first 160 participants) plus 1,254 subjects from 6 global collaborators. The material from the prospective study consisted of cDNA or gDNA derived from T cells, B-cell-depleted T cells, or PBMCs. Nearly every sample came with metadata listing a de-identified subject ID, COVID-19 status, age in years and sex. Deeply sampled blood TCRbeta repertoires from subjects exposed to, actively infected with, or recovered from COVID-19 were included in the dataset. Where available, HLA class I and class II types were taken from metadata supplied by the sample provider and were not determined by assay-based typing. The repertoires were made available in a free public database intended to serve as a resource for research on the immune response to SARS-CoV-2. Paper-wide results and their limitations: Clinical and demographic metadata were provided uncurated, with the amount varying by source and participant.

TCRbeta CDR3 regions were amplified from genomic DNA using the immunoSEQ Assay, a bias-controlled multiplex PCR. From the authors' description of their analysis: Nucleated cell counts per sample were estimated from amplification of reference gene primers within the assay. To quantify the absolute abundance of each unique TCRbeta CDR3 rearrangement, sequence reads were collapsed and filtered. For each sample, productive Simpson clonality was calculated as the square root of Simpson's diversity index over productive rearrangements. TCRdb provides this immuneACCESS table in a form limited to in-frame rearrangements. Some clones are lacking; in checked studies, under half of them reflect an unresolved V gene, and why the rest are absent is not known. V and J calls and clone size are those listed in that table; D and trimming were worked out from the DNA. The sample yields over 200,000 clones; around nine tenths were counted once. The ten largest account for 11% of the sample.

As for this clone: Its antigen remains undetermined. One base away there is no much larger clone; base qualities are not given.

Participants in the prospective study were aged roughly 18 to 90 years, lived in approximately 26 United States geographic areas, and enrolled through a virtual design. In the prospective study, cohorts were assigned on the basis of participant-reported clinical history obtained from a screening survey and a study questionnaire. ImmuneRACE Cohort 3 recovered participants were defined by two consecutive negative NP/OP PCR tests, healthcare professional clearance, or symptom resolution. Mobile phlebotomists in the prospective study collected whole blood, serum and a nasopharyngeal or oropharyngeal swab from every participant. Over a roughly 2-month period, participants in the prospective study had the option of providing additional blood draws and questionnaires. Blood samples from the prospective study were shipped frozen or at room temperature prior to DNA extraction. The trim is 9 bases for V and 6 bases for J, with a gap of 20 bases between the germline ends. The germline V gene yields KGHDR for CDR1 and SFDVKD for CDR2. The CDR3 holds 14 amino acids from the cysteine to the phenylalanine. Solely the CDR3 DNA is kept, with 42 bases framed from the first base.

This receptor was taken from a man aged 30 to 39 who had recovered from COVID-19. Rearrangement joined TRBV24-1 to TRBJ2-7; tentative D gene TRBD2, with 5 bases matching. The sample taken for sequencing was PBMCs or T cells enriched from blood (not recorded which). The bases are TGTGCCACCCCTCCTCCGGGAAGGGAAGGCGAGCAGTACTTC. It is translated as CATPPPGREGEQYF.